What follows are 10 T cell receptor beta chains derived from one specimen sequenced in a study of T cell changes during pregnancy in multiple sclerosis. Assay: immunoSEQ multiplex PCR; the TCRdb copy retains only in-frame clones and omits some. The table shows 90,000 or so clones, with around 93% occurring only once. The source was peripheral blood, collected in the first trimester of pregnancy. These receptors came from a female donor in good health, enrolled as a control in a pregnancy study.

This sequence joins TRBV6-1 and TRBJ2-2; D is undetermined. V gave up 2 bases and J gave up 1 base, with 8 bases separating them. The CDR3 is 15 amino acids. Germline CDR1 is MNHNS and CDR2 is SASEGT. The CDR3 DNA follows: TGTGCCAGCAGTGAAAGCCCCGGGAACACCGGGGAGCTGTTTTTT. As protein: CASSESPGNTGELFF.

This clone was seen more than once but under ten times. V usage is TRBV9 and J usage is TRBJ1-6; maybe TRBD1 (5 bases). CDR3 length: 13 residues. V lost 8 bases to trimming and J lost 10 bases, with 16 bases between them. CDR1 and CDR2 (germline): SGDLS, YYNGEE. The CDR3 DNA reads TGTGCCAGTACCGGGGGGGTGAGGTCACCCCTCCACTTT. This translates into CASTGGVRSPLHF. The full variable domain, its missing parts supplied by reference TRBV9 and TRBJ1-6, is DSGVTQTPKHLITATGQRVTLRCSPRSGDLSVYWYQQSLDQGLQFLIQYYNGEERAKGNILERFSAQQFPDLHSELNLSSLELGDSALYFCASTGGVRSPLHFGNGTRLTVT.

This clone was seen only a few times. The chain links TRBV7-3 to TRBJ2-2; 10 nucleotides match TRBD2. The V and J ends lost 5 bases and 5 bases, in that order; junction bases with no gene match: 8. Germline loops: CDR1 SGHTA, CDR2 FQGTGA. This CDR3 has 16 amino acids. In DNA form, the CDR3 reads TGTGCCAGCAGCCAAAGCGGGGGGGCTTCAACCGGGGAGCTGTTTTTT. It is translated as CASSQSGGASTGELFF.

The rearrangement joins TRBV27 to TRBJ1-2; TRBD1 aligns across 8 bases. V dropped 2 bases and J dropped 1; count of bases not matched to a gene: 3. Germline-derived CDR1 and CDR2 are MNHEY and SMNVEV (reference sequence). This CDR3 contains 15 residues. CDR3 bases: TGTGCCAGCAGTTTACAGGGGGCACGTAACTATGGCTACACCTTC. This translates into CASSLQGARNYGYTF.

The V and J genes are TRBV19 and TRBJ2-7; a weak D match, TRBD1 (6 bases). The V end lost 3 bases, the J end lost 3 bases, and 15 bases lay between the germline ends. This CDR3 is built from 15 residues. From germline, CDR1 is LNHDA and CDR2 SQIVND (reference sequence). The CDR3 region is CASSIKQGLFYEQYF. CDR3 DNA sequence: TGTGCCAGTAGTATTAAACAGGGCCTCTTCTACGAGCAGTACTTC.

The V and J genes are TRBV5-1 and TRBJ1-1; D gene ambiguous. This CDR3 is built from 14 residues. The germline V and J ends were trimmed by 4 bases and 0 bases, with 10 bases remaining between them. Looked up from germline, CDR1 is SGHRS and CDR2 is YFSETQ. In nucleotides, the CDR3 is TGCGCCAGCAGCCCCACAGAGTTGAACACTGAAGCTTTCTTT. Its protein is CASSPTELNTEAFF.

The chain is built from TRBV7-2 and TRBJ1-5; D not certain. This CDR3 comprises 12 residues. Germline loops: CDR1 SGHTA, CDR2 FQGNSA. The V and J ends lost 3 bases and 7 bases respectively, with 7 bases between them. The CDR3 sequence is CASSFYEQPQHF. CDR3 DNA sequence: TGTGCCAGCAGCTTCTACGAGCAGCCCCAGCATTTT.

The chain employs TRBV4-3 and TRBJ1-6, with 9 bases aligning to TRBD1. Germline V CDR1 and CDR2: LGHNA, YSLEER. This CDR3 has 14 residues. The ends lost 6 bases at V and 8 bases at J; junction bases unmatched: 5. DNA of the CDR3: TGCGCCAGCAGTCGTAGGGACAGGGATTCACCCCTCCACTTT. Translating it yields CASSRRDRDSPLHF.

This chain joins TRBV15 and TRBJ2-6; 8 bases are a match to TRBD1. This CDR3 spans 16 amino acids. V dropped 2 bases and J dropped 4; count of bases not matched to a gene: 4. Germline V CDR1 and CDR2: LNHNV, YYDKDF (reference sequence). This chain's CDR3 is CATSRQTGAGANVLTF. DNA of the CDR3: TGTGCCACCAGCAGACAGACAGGGGCGGGGGCCAACGTCCTGACTTTC.

This clone has more than one count but fewer than ten. The CDR3 is CASSLRTGADQPQHF. CDR3 nucleotide sequence: TGCGCCAGCAGCTTGAGGACAGGGGCAGATCAGCCCCAGCATTTT. The rearrangement joins TRBV5-1 to TRBJ1-5, with TRBD1 matching over 9 bases. The CDR3 has 15 residues. Germline assignment: CDR1 SGHRS and CDR2 YFSETQ. V dropped 1 base and J dropped 5; count of bases not matched to a gene: 4.